This TCR beta chain stems from a study of cytomegalovirus exposure and HLA in healthy donors. On the study more broadly: Among around 200 million T cells, an earlier analysis found 117 million unique TCR beta sequences. Study outcomes and limitations: When presence/absence was analysed, sequencing depth was taken to be roughly uniform across donors.

This clone was detected a few times. What it binds is not known. V was trimmed by 0 bases and J by 7 bases, leaving 15 bases between them. Germline assignment: CDR1 SGHDN and CDR2 FVKESK. The CDR3 is made up of 15 amino acids. In the PCR, 60 Vbeta and 13 Jbeta primers were used. As processed by the authors: Later, an analysis found some 80 million unique TCR beta chains, and 8.5 million to 12 million of these were shared. Only in-frame clones appear in the TCRdb table, and some are missing; sequencing was by immunoSEQ multiplex PCR. V, J and clone size reflect that table, while D and trimming were determined from the DNA. The data show 100,000 or so clones, 77% seen once.

The chain joins TRBV14 to TRBJ1-1; D is unresolved. The TCR comes from a woman aged 40 to 50 in good health and CMV-seropositive. Sequencing input: PBMCs. DNA for the CDR3: TGTGCCAGCAGCCAAGATCCGCGGTCCACTGGTGAAGCTTTCTTT. The encoded protein is CASSQDPRSTGEAFF. Using reference TRBV14 and TRBJ1-1 for the parts outside the CDR3, the full variable domain is EAGVTQFPSHSVIEKGQTVTLRCDPISGHDNLYWYRRVMGKEIKFLLHFVKESKQDESGMPNNRFLAERTGGTYSTLKVQPAELEDSGVYFCASSQDPRSTGEAFFGQGTRLTVV.